The sequence of this TCR beta chain was determined in a study of circulating CD8 cells and anti-PD-1 response in melanoma. This clonotype qualifies as large. Live CD3+CD8+TCRalphabeta+ cells were sorted into four subsets by PD-1 and/or TIGIT. Trimming left V 1 base short and J 7 bases short, with 3 bases between. Germline-derived CDR1 and CDR2 are MGHDK and SYGVNS. The CDR3 runs to 11 residues. The QIAseq Immune Repertoire TCR panel built the libraries from roughly 15 ng of total RNA. TCRdb processed the reads anew with MiXCR; each CDR3 protein has one entry. The sample has roughly 500 distinct CDR3 sequences, about 10% seen once.

The receptor comes from a human donor with melanoma. Sequencing was performed on CD8+ T cells from PBMCs, taken at baseline or after one month of anti-PD-1 therapy (not recorded which). This chain joins TRBV25-1 and TRBJ2-3, with no clear D. CDR3 nucleotide sequence: TGTGCCAGCAGTGAATCGTATACGCAGTATTTT. Translating gives CASSESYTQYF.